One and the same sample provided the 13 T cell receptor beta chains below, sequenced in a study of human T cells and chemical hapten exposure. As to time point: patch test 1, 2 weeks after DPC sensitization. This sample's treatment: therapeutic diphenylcyclopropenone sensitization with weekly scalp DPC. TCRdb analysed the RACE reads with MiXCR anew, one entry per CDR3 protein. The sample records under 450,000 distinct CDR3 sequences, roughly 4.8% being singletons. The input for sequencing was whole blood, taken in connection with sensitization to the hapten diphenylcyclopropenone (DPC). The receptors here all came from a woman aged 50 to 65 with alopecia areata. Some clones in this sample may be carry-over from other donors' samples.

This clonotype appeared many times. The chain is built from TRBV20-1 and TRBJ2-3; the match to TRBD1 covers 8 bases. V lost 5 bases, J lost 1 base, and 11 bases stayed unmatched. The CDR3 is 16 residues long. From germline, CDR1 is DFQATT and CDR2 SNEGSKA (reference sequence). The CDR3 is CSARSSGQAGTDTQYF. CDR3 sequence (DNA): TGCAGTGCTCGCTCCTCGGGACAGGCGGGCACAGATACGCAGTATTTT.

The chain joins TRBV11-2 to TRBJ1-1; 8 bases map to TRBD1. There are 15 residues in the CDR3. Unmatched junction bases numbered 8, after V lost 4 bases and J lost 4 bases. CDR1 and CDR2 (germline): SGHAT, FQNNGV. Written as DNA, the CDR3 is TGTGCCAGCAGCTCCCTGACAGGGGCGGGCACTGAAGCTTTCTTT. Translated: CASSSLTGAGTEAFF.

This clonotype was detected ten times or more. The V call is TRBV20-1, the J call TRBJ1-3; D unclear. V was pared by 5 bases and J by 0 bases, with 5 bases between. The CDR3 has 12 amino acids. Looked up from germline, CDR1 is DFQATT and CDR2 is SNEGSKA (reference sequence). The CDR3 DNA reads as TGCAGTGCTTGGGGCTCTGGAAACACCATATATTTT. This encodes CSAWGSGNTIYF.

The sample holds many counts of this clonotype. The chain joins TRBV11-2 to TRBJ1-1; D remains ambiguous. The V gene's germline CDR1 is SGHAT and CDR2 FQNNGV. The length of the CDR3 is 13 residues. Deletions cut 6 bases from V and 0 bases from J, with 8 bases between. CDR3 nucleotides: TGTGCCAGCAGTTCTCACATGAACACTGAAGCTTTCTTT. Translating gives CASSSHMNTEAFF.

The rearrangement links TRBV7-9 to TRBJ2-3; 13 nucleotides agree with TRBD2. The length of the CDR3 is 21 residues. Germline loops: CDR1 SEHNR, CDR2 FQNEAQ (reference sequence). J was trimmed by 1 base and V by 5 bases; bases with no gene match: 18. CDR3 in DNA: TGTGCCAGCAGCCCCCCACGGGGCTGGACTAGCGGGAGCTGGGGCACAGATACGCAGTATTTT. Amino acid sequence: CASSPPRGWTSGSWGTDTQYF.

The V and J genes are TRBV5-1 and TRBJ1-2; unclear D gene. The germline gives CDR1 SGHRS, CDR2 YFSETQ. Trimming took off 0 bases at V and 10 bases at J, with 7 bases between the two ends. The length of the CDR3 is 11 residues. CDR3 sequence: CASSLDGDYTF. Written as DNA, the CDR3 is TGCGCCAGCAGCTTGGACGGCGACTACACCTTC.

This clonotype was seen ten or more times. This chain joins TRBV6-2 or TRBV6-3 and TRBJ1-5, with 8 bases fitting TRBD1. Per germline, CDR1 MNHEY and CDR2 SVGEGT. This CDR3 has 15 residues. Trimming removed 0 bases from V and 5 bases from J; junction bases left unmatched: 3. The CDR3 DNA reads TGTGCCAGCAGTTACTCGTCCAGGGGGCATCAGCCCCAGCATTTT. Amino acids: CASSYSSRGHQPQHF.

The rearrangement uses TRBV3-1 and TRBJ2-5; tentatively, D is TRBD2 (6 bases). The CDR3 is made up of 15 amino acids. Trimming left V 1 base short and J 2 bases short, with 11 bases between. CDR1 is LGHDT and CDR2 is YNNKEL in the germline V gene (reference sequence). The CDR3 DNA reads TGTGCCAGCAGCCAAGGGGGAGGACGTCAAGAGACCCAGTACTTC. Protein sequence: CASSQGGGRQETQYF.

This clonotype was seen a handful of times. The chain uses TRBV12-3 or TRBV12-4 and TRBJ2-7, with 8 positions matching TRBD1. V dropped 3 bases and J dropped 3; count of bases not matched to a gene: 4. The CDR3 length is 14 residues. CDR3 amino acids: CASSFSGGIYEQYF. CDR3 DNA sequence: TGTGCCAGCAGTTTCTCAGGGGGCATCTACGAGCAGTACTTC.

This clonotype was found a few times. The rearrangement uses TRBV3-1 and TRBJ2-1; 10 bases align to TRBD2. Germline CDR1 LGHDT, CDR2 YNNKEL (reference sequence). V lost 1 base, J lost 7 bases, and 4 bases stayed unmatched. The CDR3 is 15 amino acids. The CDR3 reads CASSQASGGGNEQFF. CDR3 in DNA: TGTGCCAGCAGCCAAGCAAGCGGGGGGGGTAATGAGCAGTTCTTC.

The rearrangement links TRBV7-2 to TRBJ2-4; 9 positions agree with TRBD1. V was clipped by 3 bases and J by 6 bases; unmatched bases: 3. The V gene's germline CDR1 is SGHTA and CDR2 FQGNSA. The length of the CDR3 is 14 residues. DNA of the CDR3: TGTGCCAGCAGCTTGGTGGGACAGGGAAACATTCAGTACTTC. Translation gives CASSLVGQGNIQYF. Complete variable domain (other parts from reference TRBV7-2 and TRBJ2-4): GAGVSQSPSNKVTEKGKDVELRCDPISGHTALYWYRQSLGQGLEFLIYFQGNSAPDKSGLPSDRFSAERTGGSVSTLTIQRTQQEDSAVYLCASSLVGQGNIQYFGAGTRLSVL.

This clonotype was picked up many times. The V and J genes are TRBV6-6 and TRBJ2-3; D uncertain. V lost 6 bases and J lost 2, with 3 bases in between. The CDR3 extends over 11 amino acids. Per germline, CDR1 MNHNY and CDR2 SVGAGI (reference sequence). CDR3 amino acids: CASRHTDTQYF. The DNA for the CDR3 is TGTGCCAGCAGGCACACAGATACGCAGTATTTT.

This clonotype was seen ten or more times. The chain carries TRBV13 and TRBJ1-4; no clear D gene. Trimming cost V 10 bases and J 2 bases, with 11 bases left between them. Germline-derived CDR1 and CDR2 are PRHDT and FYEKMQ (reference sequence). The CDR3 loop spans 13 amino acids. The DNA of the CDR3 is TGTGCCACCTCGCGTCTGACTAATGAAAAACTGTTTTTT. Its translation: CATSRLTNEKLFF. Looking up the rest from reference TRBV13 and TRBJ1-4 gives the full variable domain: AAGVIQSPRHLIKEKRETATLKCYPIPRHDTVYWYQQGPGQDPQFLISFYEKMQSDKGSIPDRFSAQQFSDYHSELNMSSLELGDSALYFCATSRLTNEKLFFGSGTQLSVL.